These 27 T cell receptor beta chains were sequenced from one sample in a study of control samples from healthy donors and cancer patients. Clones were read by immunoSEQ multiplex PCR, and TCRdb kept only the in-frame ones, dropping some. The top ten hold under 7% of the sample, which has roughly 150,000 clones, roughly 93% seen once. Specimen: blood. These receptors were collected from a man between 18 and 35 years old in good health.

The V and J genes are TRBV12-3 or TRBV12-4 and TRBJ1-5; D is possibly TRBD1 (5 bases). Trimming cost V 6 bases and J 7 bases, with 10 bases left between them. The CDR3 runs 12 residues. In DNA, the CDR3 is TGTGCCAGCAGCACACAGGCCCAGCCCCAGCATTTT. This encodes CASSTQAQPQHF.

This chain connects TRBV4-1 to TRBJ1-1; D gene unclear. Germline V CDR1 and CDR2: MGHRA, YSYEKL. The CDR3 has 13 amino acids. With 5 bases removed from V and 1 base from J, the gap between germline ends came to 8 bases. CDR3 coding DNA: TGCGCCAGCAGCTCTACCCAGAACACTGAAGCTTTCTTT. Its translation: CASSSTQNTEAFF.

DNA of the CDR3: TGTGCCAGCAGTGATAGGACAGCCTATGACGAGCAGTACTTC. Its translation: CASSDRTAYDEQYF. The chain carries TRBV6-1 and TRBJ2-7; maybe TRBD1 (6 bases). The CDR3 is 14 residues long. Germline V CDR1 and CDR2: MNHNS, SASEGT. V was shortened by 3 bases and J by 5 bases, with 14 bases between the two germline ends.

This chain links TRBV6-6 with TRBJ2-7; no reliable D call. Trimming pared 7 bases from V and 3 bases from J, leaving 13 bases between. The V gene's germline CDR1 is MNHNY and CDR2 SVGAGI (reference sequence). The CDR3 has 13 residues. The CDR3 coding sequence is TGTGCCAGCACCCCGTTCAGCCTCTACGAGCAGTACTTC. It encodes CASTPFSLYEQYF.

J is TRBJ1-2 and V is TRBV7-9; D ambiguous. V lost 2 bases and J 0 bases, leaving 10 bases between the germline ends. The germline gives CDR1 SEHNR, CDR2 FQNEAQ (reference sequence). CDR3 length equals 15 residues. CDR3 region: CASSLSVNSNYGYTF. In DNA, the CDR3 is TGTGCCAGCAGCTTAAGCGTTAACTCTAACTATGGCTACACCTTC.

The chain is built from TRBV6-1 and TRBJ2-3; D is perhaps TRBD1 or TRBD2 (5 bases each). Trimming cost V 2 bases and J 3 bases, with 18 bases left between them. Germline V gene lookup returns CDR1 MNHNS and CDR2 SASEGT. The CDR3 is made up of 17 amino acids. The CDR3 sequence is CASSEWGRGSGTDTQYF. DNA of the CDR3: TGTGCCAGCAGTGAATGGGGCCGGGGTAGTGGTACAGATACGCAGTATTTT.

The chain recombines TRBV12-3 or TRBV12-4 with TRBJ2-1; D gene unclear. V lost 7 bases and J lost 13, with 17 bases in between. The CDR3 spans 12 residues. Here the CDR3 DNA reads TGTGCCAGCAAAGCCACGACCTTTTATCAGTTCTTC. This encodes CASKATTFYQFF.

The chain carries TRBV19 and TRBJ1-5, with D maybe TRBD1 (5 bases). Looked up from germline, CDR1 is LNHDA and CDR2 is SQIVND (reference sequence). V was clipped by 5 bases and J by 2 bases, with 13 bases between them. CDR3 size: 15 residues. The CDR3 bases are TGTGCCAGTAGTGATAGTGGGGCACGCAATCAGCCCCAGCATTTT. Translating gives CASSDSGARNQPQHF. The variable domain in full, completed from reference TRBV19 and TRBJ1-5, reads DGGITQSPKYLFRKEGQNVTLSCEQNLNHDAMYWYRQDPGQGLRLIYYSQIVNDFQKGDIAEGYSVSREKKESFPLTVTSAQKNPTAFYLCASSDSGARNQPQHFGDGTRLSIL.

V is TRBV4-3 and J is TRBJ2-3, with TRBD2 matching 8 bases. This CDR3 contains 15 residues. CDR1 LGHNA and CDR2 YSLEER come from the germline V gene. V was pared by 3 bases and J by 4 bases, with 6 bases of the junction left unmatched. The CDR3 sequence is CASSQDGTSADTQYF. CDR3 sequence (DNA): TGCGCCAGCAGCCAGGATGGGACTAGTGCAGATACGCAGTATTTT.

The rearrangement links TRBV5-8 to TRBJ2-3; TRBD1 matches at 8 bases. The CDR3 runs 15 residues. With 4 bases clipped from V and 0 bases from J, the junction kept 4 bases outside the gene matches. The germline CDR1 and CDR2 sequences are SGHTS and YDEGEE. For the CDR3, the DNA is TGTGCCAGCAGCCGCAGGGGGCTTAGCACAGATACGCAGTATTTT. This gives the protein CASSRRGLSTDTQYF.

The CDR3 spells CASSRNTGNYGYTF. DNA for the CDR3: TGTGCCAGCAGCCGAAATACAGGAAACTATGGCTACACCTTC. The rearrangement links TRBV11-2 to TRBJ1-2; D might be TRBD1 (5 bases). CDR1 is SGHAT, CDR2 FQNNGV, per germline. V lost 5 bases and J lost 2, with 12 bases in between. The CDR3 has 14 residues.

The gene calls are TRBV9 and TRBJ2-7; 9 nucleotides align to TRBD1. Germline V gene data show CDR1 as SGDLS and CDR2 as YYNGEE. Trimming at V came to 3 bases and at J to 4 bases, leaving 8 bases not matched to a gene. The CDR3 totals 15 residues. CDR3 coding DNA: TGTGCCAGCAGCGCTTCCGGGACAGGGACGTACGAGCAGTACTTC. It codes for CASSASGTGTYEQYF.

The chain links TRBV9 to TRBJ2-3; possible D gene TRBD2, 6 bases. This CDR3 comprises 12 residues. V lost 8 bases, J lost 2 bases, and 9 bases lay in between. Germline V CDR1 and CDR2: SGDLS, YYNGEE. The CDR3 sequence: CASGTHTDTQYF. The CDR3 nucleotides are TGTGCCAGTGGGACTCACACAGATACGCAGTATTTT.

The chain has TRBV28 and TRBJ2-1; possibly TRBD2 for D (6 bases). In germline, CDR1 is MDHEN, CDR2 SYDVKM. The length of the CDR3 is 13 residues. The V end lost 11 bases, the J end lost 4 bases, and 15 bases lay between the germline ends. CDR3 residues: CAGSSARYNEQFF. CDR3 sequence (DNA): TGTGCCGGATCTAGCGCACGGTACAATGAGCAGTTCTTC.

The chain carries TRBV6-5 and TRBJ1-2, with 7 bases that match TRBD1. The germline gives CDR1 MNHEY, CDR2 SVGAGI. With 4 bases clipped from V and 2 bases from J, the junction kept 4 bases outside the gene matches. The CDR3 totals 14 residues. This CDR3 is CASSSRDRNYGYTF. CDR3 sequence (DNA): TGTGCCAGCAGTTCCCGGGACAGAAACTATGGCTACACCTTC.

The rearrangement links TRBV6-5 to TRBJ1-1; 7 bases align to TRBD1. The V and J ends lost 8 bases and 2 bases, in that order; junction bases with no gene match: 8. The CDR3 runs 14 residues. CDR1 is MNHEY and CDR2 is SVGAGI in the germline V gene. The CDR3 here is CASRTGPYNTEAFF. The CDR3 region has the DNA TGTGCCAGCCGGACAGGACCATACAACACTGAAGCTTTCTTT.

This clone was recorded only once. The genes are TRBV9 and TRBJ2-7, with TRBD1 as a possible D gene (5 bases). Germline CDR1 reads SGDLS; CDR2 reads YYNGEE. Trimming pared 10 bases from V and 4 bases from J, leaving 15 bases between. The CDR3 has 12 amino acids. The CDR3 sequence: CASGASVYEQYF. The CDR3 DNA is TGTGCCTCTGGGGCTAGTGTTTACGAGCAGTACTTC.

This chain joins TRBV20-1 and TRBJ1-6, with 8 bases aligning to TRBD1. Germline V gene sequence: CDR1 DFQATT, CDR2 SNEGSKA (reference sequence). With 3 bases clipped from V and 2 bases from J, the junction kept 3 bases outside the gene matches. The CDR3 totals 15 residues. The CDR3 region has the DNA TGCAGTGCTAGTCCACAGGGGGCCTATAATTCACCCCTCCACTTT. Translation: CSASPQGAYNSPLHF.

This chain uses TRBV18 with TRBJ1-6, with TRBD1 as a possible D gene (5 bases). V lost 0 bases to trimming and J lost 7 bases, with 13 bases between them. The CDR3 is 16 residues long. Germline V gives CDR1 KGHSH, CDR2 LQKENI. The CDR3, as DNA: TGTGCCAGCTCACCACCCCAGGGAACGAGGAATTCACCCCTCCACTTT. Translated, it gives CASSPPQGTRNSPLHF.

The chain is built from TRBV5-1 and TRBJ2-1, with D perhaps given as TRBD1 or TRBD2 (5 bases each). The CDR3 contains 15 residues. Germline-derived CDR1 and CDR2 are SGHRS and YFSETQ. Deletions cut 4 bases from V and 10 bases from J, with 21 bases between. The DNA for the CDR3 is TGCGCCAGCAGCCCAGCTAGGGGAGCCGTTCGGGAGCAGTTCTTC. Its translation: CASSPARGAVREQFF.

The V and J genes are TRBV7-8 and TRBJ1-1; D perhaps matches TRBD1 (5 bases). CDR3 length equals 17 residues. V was cut by 3 bases and J by 3 bases, with 20 bases left in between. Germline CDR1 SGHVS, CDR2 FQNEAQ. The CDR3 DNA reads as TGTGCCAGCAGCTTTTCTCGACAGCCTCTTGCGGACACTGAAGCTTTCTTT. This encodes CASSFSRQPLADTEAFF. The full variable domain, its missing parts supplied by reference TRBV7-8 and TRBJ1-1, is GAGVSQSPRYKVAKRGQDVALRCDPISGHVSLFWYQQALGQGPEFLTYFQNEAQLDKSGLPSDRFFAERPEGSVSTLKIQRTQQEDSAVYLCASSFSRQPLADTEAFFGQGTRLTVV.

The rearrangement links TRBV4-2 to TRBJ1-1; the D is unclear. The V end was cut by 4 bases, the J end by 0 bases, with 18 bases between. The CDR3 contains 17 residues. Germline V gene sequence: CDR1 LGHNA, CDR2 YNFKEQ. CDR3 in amino acids: CASSPPKEVFLNTEAFF. DNA for the CDR3: TGTGCCAGCAGCCCCCCGAAGGAGGTTTTCTTGAACACTGAAGCTTTCTTT.

The chain combines TRBV6-5 with TRBJ1-3; TRBD1 is a possible D gene (6 bases). V lost 0 bases, J lost 1 base, and 7 bases lay in between. Germline V lookup: CDR1 MNHEY, CDR2 SVGAGI. CDR3 length: 15 amino acids. The CDR3 DNA reads TGTGCCAGCAGTTACTCGACAGGTTCTGGAAACACCATATATTTT. It translates to CASSYSTGSGNTIYF.

The V gene is TRBV19, the J gene TRBJ1-1; D uncertain. The CDR3 has 14 amino acids. V gave up 4 bases and J gave up 1 base, with 10 bases separating them. From germline, CDR1 is LNHDA and CDR2 SQIVND (reference sequence). CDR3 protein: CASSSIGQNTEAFF. The DNA of the CDR3 is TGTGCCAGTAGTAGCATCGGGCAGAACACTGAAGCTTTCTTT.

V and J are TRBV19 and TRBJ2-5; 8 bases match TRBD1. Trimming cost V 8 bases and J 5 bases; bases outside gene matches: 10. CDR3 length: 14 residues. Germline V gene data show CDR1 as LNHDA and CDR2 as SQIVND (reference sequence). This CDR3 reads CASANQGAGETQYF. The CDR3 DNA reads as TGTGCCAGTGCTAATCAGGGGGCCGGGGAGACCCAGTACTTC.

The V gene is TRBV27, the J gene TRBJ1-6; D not certain. V lost 3 bases and J 12 bases, leaving 9 bases between the germline ends. The germline V gene encodes CDR1 MNHEY and CDR2 SMNVEV (reference sequence). The CDR3 has 12 residues. CDR3 nucleotide sequence: TGTGCCAGCAGTTTCTCGTCCCGACCCCTCCACTTT. Protein sequence: CASSFSSRPLHF.

The rearrangement uses TRBV11-2 and TRBJ1-2; 8 bases match TRBD1. CDR1 and CDR2 from the germline V gene are SGHAT and FQNNGV. The V gene end was trimmed by 2 bases and the J gene end by 10 bases; junction bases not matched to a gene: 6. CDR3 length: 13 amino acids. CDR3 amino acids: CASSLNGQGNYTF. The CDR3, as DNA: TGTGCCAGCAGCTTAAATGGACAGGGAAACTACACCTTC.